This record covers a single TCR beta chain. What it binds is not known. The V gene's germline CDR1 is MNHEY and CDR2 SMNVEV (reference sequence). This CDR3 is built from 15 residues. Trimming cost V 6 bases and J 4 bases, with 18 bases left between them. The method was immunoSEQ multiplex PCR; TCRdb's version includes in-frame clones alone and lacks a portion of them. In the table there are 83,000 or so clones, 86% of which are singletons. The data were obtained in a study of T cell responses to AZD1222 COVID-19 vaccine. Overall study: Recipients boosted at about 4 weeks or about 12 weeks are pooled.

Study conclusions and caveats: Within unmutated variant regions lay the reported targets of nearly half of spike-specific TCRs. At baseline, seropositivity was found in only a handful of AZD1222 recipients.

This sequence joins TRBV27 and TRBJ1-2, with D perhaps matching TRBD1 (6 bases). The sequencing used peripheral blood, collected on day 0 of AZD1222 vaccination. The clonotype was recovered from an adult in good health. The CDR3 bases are TGTGCCAGCAGGAATACAGGGAACGTTATCTATGGCTACACCTTC. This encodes CASRNTGNVIYGYTF.